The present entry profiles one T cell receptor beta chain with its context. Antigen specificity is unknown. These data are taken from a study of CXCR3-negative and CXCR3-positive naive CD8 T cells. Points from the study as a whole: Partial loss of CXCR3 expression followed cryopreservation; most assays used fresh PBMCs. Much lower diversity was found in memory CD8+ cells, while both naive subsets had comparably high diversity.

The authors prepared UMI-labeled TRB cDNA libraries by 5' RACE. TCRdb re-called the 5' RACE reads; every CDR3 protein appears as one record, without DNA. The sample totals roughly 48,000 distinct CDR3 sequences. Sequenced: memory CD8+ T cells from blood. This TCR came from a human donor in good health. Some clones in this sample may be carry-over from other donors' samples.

The CDR3 sequence: CASSFEYWNTEAFF. This chain joins TRBV5-5 and TRBJ1-1. Germline V gene lookup returns CDR1 SGHKS and CDR2 YYEKEE (reference sequence). The CDR3 totals 14 residues.